Listed below are T cell receptor beta chains from one sample, sequenced in a study of blood T cell repertoires in COVID-19. Method: immunoSEQ multiplex PCR; TCRdb's copy keeps in-frame clones and lacks some. The sample holds 55,000 or so clones, 65% to 85% seen once. The sample consisted of peripheral blood. The receptor set was obtained from a man aged 60 to 75 with acute or convalescent COVID-19. Each CDR3 is given with its conserved first and last residue. Each record gives: D gene, J gene, V gene, CDR3 length, clone size, CDR3 DNA, CDR3 protein. A D gene is named only where the DNA matches it firmly. Clone size, where shown, is once, few, many, or a class for clones that have expanded.

d_call: TRBD2
j_call: TRBJ2-1
v_call: TRBV9
cdr3_length: 15
clone_size: -
cdr3_nt: TGTGCCAGCAGCGTAGCAGCGGGGGGGGCCGGTGAGCAGTTCTTC
cdr3_aa: CASSVAAGGAGEQFF

d_call: TRBD1
j_call: TRBJ2-1
v_call: TRBV29-1
cdr3_length: 15
clone_size: few
cdr3_nt: TGCAGCGCCGCTTCCACAGGGGTTGGTGACAATGAGCAGTTCTTC
cdr3_aa: CSAASTGVGDNEQFF

d_call: TRBD1
j_call: TRBJ2-1
v_call: TRBV19
cdr3_length: 15
clone_size: -
cdr3_nt: TGTGCCAGTACCCCAGACAGGGGGTTCGACAATGAGCAGTTCTTC
cdr3_aa: CASTPDRGFDNEQFF

d_call: TRBD1
j_call: TRBJ1-1
v_call: TRBV9
cdr3_length: 13
clone_size: -
cdr3_nt: TGTGCCAGCAGCGAGAGACAGGGTTCGGAGGCTTTCTTT
cdr3_aa: CASSERQGSEAFF

d_call: TRBD1
j_call: TRBJ2-3
v_call: TRBV28
cdr3_length: 17
clone_size: -
cdr3_nt: TGTGCCAGCAGTTTAAGCGCCGGACAGGGCGGGGCAGATACGCAGTATTTT
cdr3_aa: CASSLSAGQGGADTQYF

d_call: -
j_call: TRBJ1-2
v_call: TRBV6-1
cdr3_length: 13
clone_size: -
cdr3_nt: TGTGCCAGCAGTGAAACCGGACTCGCAGGCTACACCTTC
cdr3_aa: CASSETGLAGYTF

d_call: -
j_call: TRBJ2-5
v_call: TRBV7-2
cdr3_length: 13
clone_size: -
cdr3_nt: TGTGCCAGCAGTTTATCCCTAGGAGAGACCCAGTACTTC
cdr3_aa: CASSLSLGETQYF

d_call: -
j_call: TRBJ1-1
v_call: TRBV6-5
cdr3_length: 11
clone_size: -
cdr3_nt: TGTGCCAGCGTTTTCGACATATTGGCTTTCTTT
cdr3_aa: CASVFDILAFF

d_call: -
j_call: TRBJ2-3
v_call: TRBV6-2/TRBV6-3
cdr3_length: 14
clone_size: few
cdr3_nt: TGTGCCAGCAGCCCCACCACTAGCACAGATACGCAGTATTTT
cdr3_aa: CASSPTTSTDTQYF

d_call: TRBD1
j_call: TRBJ1-1
v_call: TRBV30
cdr3_length: 13
clone_size: -
cdr3_nt: TGTGCCTGGAGTCTAAGGGGGCTCACTGAAGCTTTCTTT
cdr3_aa: CAWSLRGLTEAFF

d_call: TRBD1
j_call: TRBJ1-6
v_call: TRBV7-9
cdr3_length: 15
clone_size: -
cdr3_nt: TGTGCCAGCAGCGCGCGGACAGGGGATCGGACACCCCTCCACTTT
cdr3_aa: CASSARTGDRTPLHF

d_call: -
j_call: TRBJ1-2
v_call: TRBV5-5
cdr3_length: 15
clone_size: -
cdr3_nt: TGTGCCAGCAGCTACGGACAGATAGTCTTCTATGGCTACACCTTC
cdr3_aa: CASSYGQIVFYGYTF

d_call: -
j_call: TRBJ1-2
v_call: TRBV28
cdr3_length: 15
clone_size: -
cdr3_nt: TGTGCCAGCCAGACATATGGGTCCTCAGGCTATGGCTACACCTTC
cdr3_aa: CASQTYGSSGYGYTF

d_call: -
j_call: TRBJ2-1
v_call: TRBV4-1
cdr3_length: 13
clone_size: -
cdr3_nt: TGCGCCAGCAGCCAAGAGGTGCGGAATGAGCAGTTCTTC
cdr3_aa: CASSQEVRNEQFF

d_call: TRBD1
j_call: TRBJ1-5
v_call: TRBV5-1
cdr3_length: 14
clone_size: -
cdr3_nt: TGCGCCAGCAGCGCGGGACAGGGAGGTCAGCCCCAGCATTTT
cdr3_aa: CASSAGQGGQPQHF

d_call: -
j_call: TRBJ1-1
v_call: TRBV4-1
cdr3_length: 16
clone_size: once
cdr3_nt: TGCGCCAGCAGCCAAGATGGGGGGTGGGACGCCGGGCGGGCTTTCTTT
cdr3_aa: CASSQDGGWDAGRAFF

d_call: TRBD1
j_call: TRBJ2-7
v_call: TRBV4-1
cdr3_length: 14
clone_size: -
cdr3_nt: TGCGCCAGCAGCCTGGGACAGGGGGAGTACGAGCAGTACTTC
cdr3_aa: CASSLGQGEYEQYF

d_call: TRBD1
j_call: TRBJ1-5
v_call: TRBV6-5
cdr3_length: 14
clone_size: -
cdr3_nt: TGTGCCAGCATGGACGGGACAGGGAGTCAGCCCCAGCATTTT
cdr3_aa: CASMDGTGSQPQHF

d_call: -
j_call: TRBJ1-2
v_call: TRBV27
cdr3_length: 14
clone_size: -
cdr3_nt: TGTGCCAGCAGTCCTCGGGACTTTAACTATGGCTACACCTTC
cdr3_aa: CASSPRDFNYGYTF

d_call: -
j_call: TRBJ2-3
v_call: TRBV7-9
cdr3_length: 14
clone_size: -
cdr3_nt: TGTGCCAGCAGCTTAGGGGCGGAGGCAGGTACGCAGTATTTT
cdr3_aa: CASSLGAEAGTQYF

d_call: -
j_call: TRBJ1-2
v_call: TRBV12-5
cdr3_length: 11
clone_size: once
cdr3_nt: TGTGCTAGTGGTTTCTTGGCAGGGAACACCTTC
cdr3_aa: CASGFLAGNTF

d_call: -
j_call: TRBJ2-7
v_call: TRBV10-3
cdr3_length: 14
clone_size: -
cdr3_nt: TGTGCCATCAGTGATACGTCGGTTTCCTACGAGCAGTACTTC
cdr3_aa: CAISDTSVSYEQYF

d_call: TRBD1
j_call: TRBJ2-2
v_call: TRBV12-5
cdr3_length: 14
clone_size: few
cdr3_nt: TGTGCTAGTGGTTTGATGGGACAGGCCGGGGAGCTGTTTTTT
cdr3_aa: CASGLMGQAGELFF

d_call: TRBD1
j_call: TRBJ1-1
v_call: TRBV5-1
cdr3_length: 14
clone_size: -
cdr3_nt: TGCGCCAGCAGCTCACAGGGGGCTGGTACTGAAGCTTTCTTT
cdr3_aa: CASSSQGAGTEAFF

d_call: TRBD1
j_call: TRBJ1-4
v_call: TRBV27
cdr3_length: 15
clone_size: -
cdr3_nt: TGTGCCAGCAGTTCGGACAGGGAAGGGCGGGAAAAACTGTTTTTT
cdr3_aa: CASSSDREGREKLFF

d_call: TRBD1
j_call: TRBJ2-7
v_call: TRBV7-9
cdr3_length: 16
clone_size: -
cdr3_nt: TGTGCCAGCAGCTTAGCCGGGACAGGGTCGTCCCACGAGCAGTACTTC
cdr3_aa: CASSLAGTGSSHEQYF

d_call: TRBD1
j_call: TRBJ2-7
v_call: TRBV7-8
cdr3_length: 12
clone_size: once
cdr3_nt: TGTGCCAGCAGCCTGGGACAGGACGAGCAGTACTTC
cdr3_aa: CASSLGQDEQYF

d_call: -
j_call: TRBJ1-5
v_call: TRBV28
cdr3_length: 18
clone_size: -
cdr3_nt: TGTGCCAGCAGTTTATCCGACAGTTACTTATCCGTAAATCAGCCCCAGCATTTT
cdr3_aa: CASSLSDSYLSVNQPQHF